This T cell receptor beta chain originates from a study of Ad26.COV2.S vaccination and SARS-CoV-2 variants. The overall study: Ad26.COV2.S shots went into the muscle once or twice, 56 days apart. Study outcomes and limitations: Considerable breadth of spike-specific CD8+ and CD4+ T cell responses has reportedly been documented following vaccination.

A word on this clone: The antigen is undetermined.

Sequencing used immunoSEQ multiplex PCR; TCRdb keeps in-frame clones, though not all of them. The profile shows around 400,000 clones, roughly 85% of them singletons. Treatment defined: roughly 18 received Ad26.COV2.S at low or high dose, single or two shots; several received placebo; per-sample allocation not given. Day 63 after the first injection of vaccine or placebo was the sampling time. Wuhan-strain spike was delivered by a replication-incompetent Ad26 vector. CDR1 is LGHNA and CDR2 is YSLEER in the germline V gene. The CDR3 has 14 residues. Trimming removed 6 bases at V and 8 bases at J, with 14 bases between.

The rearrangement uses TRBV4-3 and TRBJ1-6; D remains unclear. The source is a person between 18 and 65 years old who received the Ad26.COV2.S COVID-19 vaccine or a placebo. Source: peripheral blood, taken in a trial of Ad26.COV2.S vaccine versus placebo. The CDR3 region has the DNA TGCGCCAGCAGTTCTAGACCGAGGGATTCACCCCTCCACTTT. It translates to CASSSRPRDSPLHF.